These 14 T cell receptor beta chains were sequenced from one sample in a study of long-term antiretroviral therapy in people with HIV. Survey-level resolution applied to immunoSEQ assay v3.0. The repertoire was sequenced with immunoSEQ multiplex PCR; TCRdb's copy has only in-frame clones and lacks some. Of approximately 20,000 clones in the sample, 70% to 90% were seen once. Sequencing used unsorted PBMCs, obtained 0.6 years after starting antiretroviral therapy. The receptors derive from a man between 60 and 75 years old with HIV.

The V call is TRBV5-1, the J call TRBJ2-2; 7 bases agree with TRBD1. The CDR3 is made up of 16 amino acids. From germline, CDR1 is SGHRS and CDR2 YFSETQ. With 4 bases clipped from V and 3 bases from J, the junction kept 9 bases outside the gene matches. DNA of the CDR3: TGCGCCAGCAGCCCTCCAGGGGGAAGGGACACCGGGGAGCTGTTTTTT. It encodes CASSPPGGRDTGELFF.

The V and J genes are TRBV9 and TRBJ2-1; the D is unclear. Germline loops: CDR1 SGDLS, CDR2 YYNGEE. CDR3 length: 17 amino acids. V was cut by 4 bases and J by 0 bases, with 17 bases left in between. The CDR3 DNA reads TGTGCCAGCAGCCCCCGAAGGTACCTACCCTCCTACAATGAGCAGTTCTTC. It specifies CASSPRRYLPSYNEQFF.

The rearrangement uses TRBV15 and TRBJ2-1; TRBD2 agrees at 9 bases. CDR1 is LNHNV, CDR2 YYDKDF, per germline (reference sequence). This CDR3 spans 16 amino acids. V was pared by 3 bases and J by 3 bases, with 6 bases of the junction left unmatched. CDR3 bases: TGTGCCACCAGCAGTCCCGGGCGGGGGGGCTACAATGAGCAGTTCTTC. Translated: CATSSPGRGGYNEQFF.

The gene calls are TRBV5-4 and TRBJ2-7; TRBD1 is a possible D gene (6 bases). This CDR3 has 14 amino acids. V lost 2 bases and J 2 bases, leaving 11 bases between the germline ends. Looked up from germline, CDR1 is SGHNT and CDR2 is YYREEE (reference sequence). The CDR3 is CASSLRQAPYEQYF. The CDR3 DNA sequence: TGTGCCAGCAGCTTACGACAGGCCCCCTACGAGCAGTACTTC.

This chain joins TRBV18 and TRBJ2-1; 14 bases line up with TRBD2. Trimming at V came to 4 bases and at J to 6 bases, leaving 5 bases not matched to a gene. This CDR3 has 16 amino acids. Germline assignment: CDR1 KGHSH and CDR2 LQKENI. The CDR3 protein is CASSRGLAGVINEQFF. DNA of the CDR3: TGTGCCAGCTCACGGGGACTAGCGGGAGTCATCAATGAGCAGTTCTTC. The full variable domain, completed using reference TRBV18 and TRBJ2-1, is NAGVMQNPRHLVRRRGQEARLRCSPMKGHSHVYWYRQLPEEGLKFMVYLQKENIIDESGMPKERFSAEFPKEGPSILRIQQVVRGDSAAYFCASSRGLAGVINEQFFGPGTRLTVL.

V is TRBV10-3 and J is TRBJ2-7, with TRBD1 matching 7 bases. The CDR3 totals 15 residues. The V segment lost 2 bases and the J segment 4 bases; nucleotides outside the gene matches: 8. CDR1 and CDR2 from the germline V gene are ENHRY and SYGVKD. In DNA, the CDR3 is TGTGCCATCAGTGAGGGGACAGCGGCTGTATACGAGCAGTACTTC. It yields the protein CAISEGTAAVYEQYF.

V gene TRBV5-1 combines with J gene TRBJ1-2; no clear D gene. The germline CDR1 and CDR2 sequences are SGHRS and YFSETQ. Between the trimmed V and J ends, which lost 0 bases and 3 bases, there was a span of 6 bases. The CDR3 length is 13 residues. The CDR3 DNA reads TGCGCCAGCAGCTTGGGTGCCGACTATGGCTACACCTTC. Translated: CASSLGADYGYTF.

This sequence joins TRBV12-1 and TRBJ1-1; TRBD1 was called by the table and not checked on the DNA. TRBV12-1 is a listed pseudogene. This CDR3 has 17 amino acids. CDR3 region: CASSGRGGWQGPSEAFF. CDR3 nucleotide sequence: TGTGCCAGCAGCGGACGTGGGGGTTGGCAGGGGCCCAGTGAAGCTTTCTTT.

The V gene is TRBV5-1, the J gene TRBJ2-7; D gene uncertain. CDR1 is SGHRS, CDR2 YFSETQ, per germline. This CDR3 has 14 amino acids. Trimming stripped 0 bases from V and 0 bases from J, with 7 bases between. CDR3: CASSLAPLSYEQYF. DNA of the CDR3: TGCGCCAGCAGCTTGGCCCCCCTCTCCTACGAGCAGTACTTC.

J is TRBJ1-6 and V is TRBV10-3; weak D call: TRBD1 (5 bases). Germline V CDR1 and CDR2: ENHRY, SYGVKD. V was pared by 7 bases and J by 9 bases, with 13 bases between. This CDR3 has 13 residues. The CDR3 bases are TGTGCCATCACTCAGGTCCAGGGTTCACCCCTCCACTTT. Encoded protein: CAITQVQGSPLHF.

A single count supports this clone. The gene calls are TRBV5-5 and TRBJ2-7; 11 bases are a match to TRBD1. J was trimmed by 6 bases and V by 0 bases; bases with no gene match: 8. The CDR3 extends over 16 amino acids. Germline CDR1 reads SGHKS; CDR2 reads YYEKEE (reference sequence). This CDR3 reads CASSLDARTGGSEQYF. Written as DNA, the CDR3 is TGTGCCAGCAGCTTGGATGCCAGGACAGGGGGCAGCGAGCAGTACTTC.

The J gene is TRBJ2-7, the V gene TRBV7-9; possibly TRBD2 for D (5 bases). Germline CDR1 is SEHNR and CDR2 is FQNEAQ (reference sequence). The CDR3 sequence is 15 residues long. V gave up 5 bases and J gave up 6 bases, with 20 bases separating them. The CDR3 DNA is TGTGCCAGCAGCCGGGGATCCTCCGAGGGTGGCGAGCAGTACTTC. This codes for CASSRGSSEGGEQYF.

For this clone: Compared with germline, one end of the junction differs, possibly owing to a read error. The rearrangement joins TRBV30 to TRBJ1-3; 11 bases are shared with TRBD1. This CDR3 comprises 17 residues. Germline V gene lookup returns CDR1 GTSNPN and CDR2 SVGIG (reference sequence). The DNA of the CDR3 is TGTGCCCACTCCCGGACAGGGGGCCCAAGGTCGGGAAGCACCATATATTTT. Encoded protein: CAHSRTGGPRSGSTIYF.

This clone occurred a few times. This chain links TRBV7-2 with TRBJ2-7; the match to TRBD2 covers 11 bases. Germline CDR1 and CDR2: SGHTA and FQGNSA. The junction had 7 bases not matched to a gene; V was cut back by 0 bases and J by 3 bases. This CDR3 contains 17 residues. The CDR3 is CASSLAPLAGGYYEQYF. CDR3 DNA sequence: TGTGCCAGCAGCTTAGCGCCCCTAGCGGGGGGATACTACGAGCAGTACTTC.